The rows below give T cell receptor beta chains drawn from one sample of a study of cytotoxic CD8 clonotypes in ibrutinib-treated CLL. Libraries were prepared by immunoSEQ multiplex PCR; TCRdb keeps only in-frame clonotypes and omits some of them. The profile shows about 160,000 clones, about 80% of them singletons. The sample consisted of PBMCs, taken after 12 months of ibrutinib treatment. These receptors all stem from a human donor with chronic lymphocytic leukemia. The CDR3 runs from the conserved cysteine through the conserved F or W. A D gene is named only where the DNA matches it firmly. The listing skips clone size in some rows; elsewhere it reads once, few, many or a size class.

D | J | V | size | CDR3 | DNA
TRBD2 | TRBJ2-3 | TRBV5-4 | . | CASSLAGAGSDTQYF | TGTGCCAGCAGCTTGGCTGGAGCGGGGTCAGATACGCAGTATTTT
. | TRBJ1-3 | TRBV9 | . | CASSVDPSSGNTIYF | TGTGCCAGCAGCGTAGACCCTAGCTCTGGAAACACCATATATTTT
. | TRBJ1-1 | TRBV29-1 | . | CSVDMGMNTEAFF | TGCAGCGTTGACATGGGGATGAACACTGAAGCTTTCTTT
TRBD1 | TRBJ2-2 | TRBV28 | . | CASRRRQGETGELFF | TGTGCCAGCAGACGCCGACAGGGGGAGACCGGGGAGCTGTTTTTT
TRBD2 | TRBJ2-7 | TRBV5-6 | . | CASSLGLAGGYEQYF | TGTGCCAGCAGCTTGGGACTAGCGGGGGGCTACGAGCAGTACTTC
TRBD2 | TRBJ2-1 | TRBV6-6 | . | CASSYNREARNEQFF | TGTGCCAGCAGTTACAACCGGGAGGCGAGGAATGAGCAGTTCTTC
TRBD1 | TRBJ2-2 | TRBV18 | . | CASSRTGAELFF | TGTGCCAGCTCACGGACAGGGGCGGAGCTGTTTTTT
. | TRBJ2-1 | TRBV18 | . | CASSLGDSHYNEQFF | TGTGCCAGCTCACTCGGGGACTCCCATTACAATGAGCAGTTCTTC
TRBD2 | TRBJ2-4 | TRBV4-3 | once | CASSQVGTSGRFNGNIQYF | TGCGCCAGCAGCCAAGTAGGGACTAGCGGGAGGTTTAACGGAAACATTCAGTACTTC
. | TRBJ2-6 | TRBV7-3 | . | CASSPLNSGANVLTF | TGTGCCAGCAGCCCCCTAAACTCTGGGGCCAACGTCCTGACTTTC
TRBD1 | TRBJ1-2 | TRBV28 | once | CASSLPTGSRHGYTF | TGTGCCAGCAGTTTACCGACAGGGTCTCGTCATGGCTACACCTTC
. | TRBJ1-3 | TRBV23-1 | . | CASSHWSFLSGNTIYF | TGCGCCAGCAGTCACTGGTCGTTCCTCTCTGGAAACACCATATATTTT
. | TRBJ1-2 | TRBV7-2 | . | CASSSIGRTSNYGYTF | TGTGCCAGCAGCTCAATCGGGCGGACATCTAACTATGGCTACACCTTC
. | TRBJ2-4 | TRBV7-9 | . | CASSLQHPILAKNIQYF | TGTGCCAGCAGCTTACAACATCCTATTCTAGCCAAAAACATTCAGTACTTC
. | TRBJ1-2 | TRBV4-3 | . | CASSQDKVPGDYGYTF | TGCGCCAGCAGCCAAGATAAGGTTCCAGGGGACTATGGCTACACCTTC
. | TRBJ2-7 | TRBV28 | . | CASSLSHASYEQYF | TGTGCCAGCAGTTTATCTCATGCCAGCTACGAGCAGTACTTC
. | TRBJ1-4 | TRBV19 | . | CASSSRMINEKLFF | TGTGCCAGTAGTTCCCGGATGATTAATGAAAAACTGTTTTTT
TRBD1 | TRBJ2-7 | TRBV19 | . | CASSTGTAFTYEQYF | TGTGCCAGTAGTACAGGGACAGCCTTTACCTACGAGCAGTACTTC
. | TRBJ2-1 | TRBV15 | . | CATSRDLGISGSNEQFF | TGTGCCACCAGCAGAGATCTAGGGATATCGGGTTCTAATGAGCAGTTCTTC
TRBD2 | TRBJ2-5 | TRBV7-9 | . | CASSLGTRYETQYF | TGTGCCAGCAGCTTAGGGACTAGATATGAGACCCAGTACTTC
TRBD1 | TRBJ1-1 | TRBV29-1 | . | CSAGGRNTEAFF | TGCAGCGCAGGGGGAAGGAACACTGAAGCTTTCTTT
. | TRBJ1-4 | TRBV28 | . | CASTRPGGLREKLFF | TGTGCCAGCACCCGACCGGGAGGTTTAAGGGAAAAACTGTTTTTT
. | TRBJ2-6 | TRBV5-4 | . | CASSPQSTGANVLTF | TGTGCCAGCAGCCCCCAGAGCACTGGGGCCAACGTCCTGACTTTC
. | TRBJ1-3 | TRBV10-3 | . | CATLQGRDTIYF | TGTGCCACCCTACAGGGACGGGACACCATATATTTT
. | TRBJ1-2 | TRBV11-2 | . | CASSLGRDGYTF | TGTGCCAGCAGCTTAGGGAGGGATGGCTACACCTTC
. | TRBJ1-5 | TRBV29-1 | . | CSVGTQNQPQHF | TGCAGCGTTGGGACCCAGAATCAGCCCCAGCATTTT
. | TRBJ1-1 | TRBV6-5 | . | CASRWSKGGAEAFF | TGTGCCAGCAGGTGGTCGAAGGGAGGGGCTGAAGCTTTCTTT
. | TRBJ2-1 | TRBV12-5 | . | CASGLTHGSNEQFF | TGTGCTAGTGGTTTGACTCATGGTTCCAATGAGCAGTTCTTC
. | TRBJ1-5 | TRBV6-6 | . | CASSLRGTNQPQHF | TGTGCCAGCAGTCTCAGGGGTACGAATCAGCCCCAGCATTTT
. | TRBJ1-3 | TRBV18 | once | CASSRDTRSGNTIYF | TGTGCCAGCTCAAGGGACACCCGCTCTGGAAACACCATATATTTT
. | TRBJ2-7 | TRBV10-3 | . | CAISESTSEQYF | TGTGCCATCAGTGAGTCGACAAGCGAGCAGTACTTC
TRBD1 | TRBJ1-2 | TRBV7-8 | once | CASSPSVGQGYGYTF | TGTGCCAGCAGCCCCTCGGTCGGACAGGGATATGGCTACACCTTC
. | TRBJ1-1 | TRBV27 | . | CASSLVGTNTEAFF | TGTGCCAGCAGTTTAGTCGGCACGAACACTGAAGCTTTCTTT